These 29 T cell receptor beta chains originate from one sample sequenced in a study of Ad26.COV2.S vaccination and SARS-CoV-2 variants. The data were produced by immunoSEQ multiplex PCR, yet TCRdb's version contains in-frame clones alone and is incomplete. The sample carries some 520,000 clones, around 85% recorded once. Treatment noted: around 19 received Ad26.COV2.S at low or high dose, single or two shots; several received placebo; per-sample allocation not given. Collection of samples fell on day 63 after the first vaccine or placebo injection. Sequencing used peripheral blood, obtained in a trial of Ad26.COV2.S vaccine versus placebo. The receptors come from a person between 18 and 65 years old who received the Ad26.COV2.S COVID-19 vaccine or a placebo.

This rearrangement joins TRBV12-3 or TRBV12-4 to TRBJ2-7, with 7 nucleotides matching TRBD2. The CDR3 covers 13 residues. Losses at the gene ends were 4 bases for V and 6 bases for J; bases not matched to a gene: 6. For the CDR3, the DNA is TGTGCCAGCAGTTCGGGCGGGAGCGGCGAGCAGTACTTC. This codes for CASSSGGSGEQYF.

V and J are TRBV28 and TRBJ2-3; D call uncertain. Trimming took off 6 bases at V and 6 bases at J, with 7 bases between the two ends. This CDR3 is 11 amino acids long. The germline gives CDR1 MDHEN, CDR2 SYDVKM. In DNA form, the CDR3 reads TGTGCCAGCAGCCCTTTGGATACGCAGTATTTT. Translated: CASSPLDTQYF.

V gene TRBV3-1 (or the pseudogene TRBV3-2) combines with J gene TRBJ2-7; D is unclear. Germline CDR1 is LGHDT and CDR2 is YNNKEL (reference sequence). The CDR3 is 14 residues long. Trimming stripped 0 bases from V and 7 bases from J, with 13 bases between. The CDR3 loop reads CASSQDLVGLEQYF. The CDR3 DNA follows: TGTGCCAGCAGCCAAGATCTTGTTGGGTTGGAGCAGTACTTC.

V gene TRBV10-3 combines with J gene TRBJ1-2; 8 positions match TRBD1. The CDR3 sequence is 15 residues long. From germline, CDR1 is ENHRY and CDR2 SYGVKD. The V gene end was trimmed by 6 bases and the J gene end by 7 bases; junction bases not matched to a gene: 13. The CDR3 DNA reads TGTGCCATCAGATGGGGACAGGCGGGTCCCAGTGGCTACACCTTC. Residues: CAIRWGQAGPSGYTF.

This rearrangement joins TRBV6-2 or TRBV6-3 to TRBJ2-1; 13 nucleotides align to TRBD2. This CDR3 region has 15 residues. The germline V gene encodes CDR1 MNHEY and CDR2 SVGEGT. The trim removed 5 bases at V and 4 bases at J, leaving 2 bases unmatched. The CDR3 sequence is CASSRLAGGYNEQFF. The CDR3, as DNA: TGTGCCAGCAGTCGACTAGCGGGAGGTTACAATGAGCAGTTCTTC.

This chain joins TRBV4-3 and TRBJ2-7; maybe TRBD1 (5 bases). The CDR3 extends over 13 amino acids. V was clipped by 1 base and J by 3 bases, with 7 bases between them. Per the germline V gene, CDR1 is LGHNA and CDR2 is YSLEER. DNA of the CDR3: TGCGCCAGCAGCCAAGGACAGAACTACGAGCAGTACTTC. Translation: CASSQGQNYEQYF.

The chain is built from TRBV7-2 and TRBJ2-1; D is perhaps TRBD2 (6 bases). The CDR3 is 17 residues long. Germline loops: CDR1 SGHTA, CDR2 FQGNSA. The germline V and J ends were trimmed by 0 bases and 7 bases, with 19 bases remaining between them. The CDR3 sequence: CASSLALTGAIGNEQFF. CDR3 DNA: TGTGCCAGCAGCTTAGCGCTGACGGGAGCCATTGGGAATGAGCAGTTCTTC.

CDR3 DNA sequence: TGTGCCAGCCAGGCGTACGAGGGGGACACTGAAGCTTTCTTT. It is translated as CASQAYEGDTEAFF. The rearrangement joins TRBV9 to TRBJ1-1, with D maybe TRBD1 (6 bases). CDR1 SGDLS and CDR2 YYNGEE come from the germline V gene. Trimming cost V 7 bases and J 3 bases, with 16 bases left between them. The CDR3 has 14 amino acids.

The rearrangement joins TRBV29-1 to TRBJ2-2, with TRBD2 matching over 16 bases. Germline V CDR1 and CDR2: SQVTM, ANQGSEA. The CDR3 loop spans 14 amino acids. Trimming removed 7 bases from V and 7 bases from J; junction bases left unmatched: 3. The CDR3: CSAGLAGGVGELFF. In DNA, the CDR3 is TGCAGCGCGGGACTAGCGGGAGGGGTCGGGGAGCTGTTTTTT.

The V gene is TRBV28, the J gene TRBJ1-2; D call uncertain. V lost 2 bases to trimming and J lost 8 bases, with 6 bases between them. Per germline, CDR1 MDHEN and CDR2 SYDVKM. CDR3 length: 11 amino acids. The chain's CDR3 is CASSLMGGYTF. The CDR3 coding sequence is TGTGCCAGCAGTTTAATGGGGGGCTACACCTTC.

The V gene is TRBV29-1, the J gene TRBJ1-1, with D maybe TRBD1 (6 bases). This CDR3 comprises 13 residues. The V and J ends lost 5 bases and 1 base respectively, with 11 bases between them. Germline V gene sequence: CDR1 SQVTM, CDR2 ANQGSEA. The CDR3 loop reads CSVRTDRNTEAFF. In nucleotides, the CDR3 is TGCAGCGTTCGGACAGATAGGAACACTGAAGCTTTCTTT. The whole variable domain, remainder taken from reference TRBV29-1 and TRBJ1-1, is SAVISQKPSRDICQRGTSLTIQCQVDSQVTMMFWYRQQPGQSLTLIATANQGSEATYESGFVIDKFPISRPNLTFSTLTVSNMSPEDSSIYLCSVRTDRNTEAFFGQGTRLTVV.

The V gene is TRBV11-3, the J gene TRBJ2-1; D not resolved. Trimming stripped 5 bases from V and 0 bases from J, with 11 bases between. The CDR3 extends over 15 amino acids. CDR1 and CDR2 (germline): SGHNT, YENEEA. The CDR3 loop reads CASSLQPSSYNEQFF. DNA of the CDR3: TGTGCCAGCAGCCTCCAACCGAGCTCCTACAATGAGCAGTTCTTC.

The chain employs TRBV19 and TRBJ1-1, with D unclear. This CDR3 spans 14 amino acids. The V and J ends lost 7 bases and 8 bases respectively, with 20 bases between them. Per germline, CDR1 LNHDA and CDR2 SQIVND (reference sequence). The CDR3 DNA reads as TGTGCCAGTACAAACCGGGCCTCAGATGCGGAAGCTTTCTTT. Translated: CASTNRASDAEAFF.

CDR3 amino acids: CASTSLVGERINQPQHF. CDR3 DNA: TGTGCCAGTACCTCACTCGTCGGGGAGAGGATCAATCAGCCCCAGCATTTT. J is TRBJ1-5 and V is TRBV19; D not certain. Germline lookup yields CDR1 LNHDA and CDR2 SQIVND (reference sequence). CDR3 size: 17 residues. Trimming cost V 7 bases and J 3 bases, with 22 bases left between them.

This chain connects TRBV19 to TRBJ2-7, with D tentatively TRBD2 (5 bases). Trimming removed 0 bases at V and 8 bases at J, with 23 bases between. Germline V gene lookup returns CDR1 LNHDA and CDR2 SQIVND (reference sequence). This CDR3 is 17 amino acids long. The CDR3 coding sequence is TGTGCCAGTAGTATAGAGTTCAACCCCGCACGAGGGTACCAGCAGTACTTC. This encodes CASSIEFNPARGYQQYF. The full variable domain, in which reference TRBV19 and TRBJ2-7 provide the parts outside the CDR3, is DGGITQSPKYLFRKEGQNVTLSCEQNLNHDAMYWYRQDPGQGLRLIYYSQIVNDFQKGDIAEGYSVSREKKESFPLTVTSAQKNPTAFYLCASSIEFNPARGYQQYFGPGTRLTVT.

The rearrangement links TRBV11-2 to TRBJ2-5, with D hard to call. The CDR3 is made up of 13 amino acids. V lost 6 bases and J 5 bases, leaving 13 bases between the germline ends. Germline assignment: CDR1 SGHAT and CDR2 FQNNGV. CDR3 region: CASSLVRQETQYF. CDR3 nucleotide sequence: TGTGCCAGCAGTTTGGTCCGGCAGGAGACCCAGTACTTC.

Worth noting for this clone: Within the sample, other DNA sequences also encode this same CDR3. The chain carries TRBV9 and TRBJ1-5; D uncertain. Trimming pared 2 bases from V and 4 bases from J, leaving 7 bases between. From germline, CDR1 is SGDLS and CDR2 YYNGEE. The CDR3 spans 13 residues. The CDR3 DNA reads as TGTGCCAGCAGCGTGGGCAGTAATCAGCCCCAGCATTTT. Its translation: CASSVGSNQPQHF.

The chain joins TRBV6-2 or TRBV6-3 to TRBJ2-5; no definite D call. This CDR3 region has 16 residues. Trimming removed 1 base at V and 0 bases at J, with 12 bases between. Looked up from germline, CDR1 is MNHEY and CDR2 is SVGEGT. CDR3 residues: CASSYFPWVHQETQYF. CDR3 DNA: TGTGCCAGCAGTTACTTTCCCTGGGTCCACCAAGAGACCCAGTACTTC.

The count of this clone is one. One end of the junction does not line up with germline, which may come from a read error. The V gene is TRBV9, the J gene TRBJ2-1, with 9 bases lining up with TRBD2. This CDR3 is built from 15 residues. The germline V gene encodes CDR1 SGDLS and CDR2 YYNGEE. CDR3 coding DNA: TGTGCCAGCAGCGCGCTAGCGGGATTGGGTAATGAGCAGCTCTTC. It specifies CASSALAGLGNEQLF.

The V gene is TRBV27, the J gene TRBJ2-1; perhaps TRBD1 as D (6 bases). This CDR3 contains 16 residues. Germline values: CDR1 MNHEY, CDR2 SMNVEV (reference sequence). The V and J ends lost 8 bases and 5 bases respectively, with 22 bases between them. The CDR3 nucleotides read TGTGCCAGCGCCAAACTGAGGCAGGGGACAAACAATGAGCAGTTCTTC. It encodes CASAKLRQGTNNEQFF.

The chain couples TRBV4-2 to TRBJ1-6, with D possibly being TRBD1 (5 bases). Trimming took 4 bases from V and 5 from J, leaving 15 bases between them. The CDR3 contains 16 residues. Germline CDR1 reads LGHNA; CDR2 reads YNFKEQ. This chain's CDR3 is CASSRETGDDNSPLHF. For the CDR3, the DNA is TGTGCCAGCAGCCGAGAGACGGGGGATGATAATTCACCCCTCCACTTT.

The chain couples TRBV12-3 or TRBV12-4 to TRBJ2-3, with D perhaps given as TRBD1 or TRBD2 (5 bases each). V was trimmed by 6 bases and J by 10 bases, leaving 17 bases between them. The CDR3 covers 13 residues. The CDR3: CASSLGRGAAQYF. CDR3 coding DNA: TGTGCCAGCAGCCTGGGACGGGGTGCGGCGCAGTATTTT.

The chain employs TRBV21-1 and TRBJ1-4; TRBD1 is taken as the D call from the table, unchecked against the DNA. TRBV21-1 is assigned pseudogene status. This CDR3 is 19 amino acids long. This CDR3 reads CASSKKRGEGTGIQEKLFF. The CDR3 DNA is TGTGCCAGCAGCAAAAAGAGGGGGGAAGGGACAGGCATACAGGAAAAACTGTTTTTT.

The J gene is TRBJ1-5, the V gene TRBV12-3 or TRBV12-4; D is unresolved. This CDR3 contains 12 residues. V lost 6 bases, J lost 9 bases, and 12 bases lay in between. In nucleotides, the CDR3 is TGTGCCAGCAGCACCTCCCCGGGGCCCCAGCATTTT. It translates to CASSTSPGPQHF.

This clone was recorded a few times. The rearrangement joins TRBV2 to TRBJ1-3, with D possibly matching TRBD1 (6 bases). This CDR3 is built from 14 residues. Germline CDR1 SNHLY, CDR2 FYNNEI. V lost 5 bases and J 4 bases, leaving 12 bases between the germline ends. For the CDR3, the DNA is TGTGCCAGCAGTCAGAGGGGGACCGGAAACACCATATATTTT. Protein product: CASSQRGTGNTIYF.

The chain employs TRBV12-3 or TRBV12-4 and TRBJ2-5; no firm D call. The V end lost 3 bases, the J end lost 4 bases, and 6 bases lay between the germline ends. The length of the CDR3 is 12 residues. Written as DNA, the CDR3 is TGTGCCAGCAGTTTTAGATCAGAGACCCAGTACTTC. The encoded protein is CASSFRSETQYF.

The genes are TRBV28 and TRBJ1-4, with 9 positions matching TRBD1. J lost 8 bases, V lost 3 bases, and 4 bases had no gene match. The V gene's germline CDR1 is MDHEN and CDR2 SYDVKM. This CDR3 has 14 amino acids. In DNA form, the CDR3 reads TGTGCCAGCAGTTTTAGGACAGGGGCAGAAAAACTGTTTTTT. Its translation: CASSFRTGAEKLFF. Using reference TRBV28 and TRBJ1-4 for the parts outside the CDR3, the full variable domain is DVKVTQSSRYLVKRTGEKVFLECVQDMDHENMFWYRQDPGLGLRLIYFSYDVKMKEKGDIPEGYSVSREKKERFSLILESASTNQTSMYLCASSFRTGAEKLFFGSGTQLSVL.

CDR3 loop: CASSEGTGISSYNEQFF. The CDR3 DNA reads as TGTGCCAGCAGCGAGGGGACAGGGATTAGCTCCTACAATGAGCAGTTCTTC. The rearrangement links TRBV9 to TRBJ2-1; 9 bases align to TRBD1. This CDR3 is 17 amino acids long. Germline loops: CDR1 SGDLS, CDR2 YYNGEE. V gave up 3 bases and J gave up 0 bases; unmatched junction bases: 7.

The CDR3 protein is CAWSVLGSGEAFF. The CDR3 DNA sequence: TGTGCCTGGAGTGTATTAGGGAGCGGAGAAGCTTTCTTT. This rearrangement joins TRBV30 to TRBJ1-1; no definite D call. This CDR3 spans 13 amino acids. The germline V and J ends were trimmed by 0 bases and 8 bases, with 13 bases remaining between them. Germline V gene sequence: CDR1 GTSNPN, CDR2 SVGIG (reference sequence).